This TCR beta chain was identified during a study of cytomegalovirus exposure and HLA in healthy donors (TCRdb year 2017). Notes on the research overall: According to a later analysis, one platform produced both the roughly 110 validation repertoires and the 730 or so repertoires of the first cohort. The aim of the study was to test whether cataloging public T cell receptors could identify signatures of past pathogen exposure. A separate validation cohort of 100 to 150 different subjects was used in addition to the roughly 720-subject first cohort. To predict cytomegalovirus infection status, the study brought together high-throughput TCR immunosequencing, statistical association of individual TCRs with disease status, and machine learning. Points the paper makes about the study in general: The classifier was reported to diagnose cytomegalovirus status with high specificity and sensitivity in both the original and validation cohorts. The authors suggested that the approach could potentially be extended to other disease states and immunological phenotypes. Most TCR sequences were observed very rarely across donors, whereas some public TCRs were present in many individuals. A few of the identified cytomegalovirus-associated TCR beta chains were confirmed in vitro to be specific for cytomegalovirus antigens. Of the cluster scores, roughly 95% were above 0 in a later analysis, which found that TCRs clustered in the first cohort also tended to co-occur in the approximately 130 validation repertoires. A later analysis had no HLA typing for the validation cohort, so co-occurrence there was scored across all 110 or so repertoires. In the study, 150 to 200 TCR beta chains were listed as associated with cytomegalovirus.

From a lookup of the germline V gene, CDR1 and CDR2 are MGHRA and YSYEKL. After removal of 3 bases from V and 2 bases from J, the junction retains 5 bases not matched to a gene. Measured from the cysteine to the phenylalanine, the CDR3 is 15 residues long. The read is trimmed to its CDR3 DNA, 45 bases read in frame from base 1. Note on this clone: The antigen it binds to is not known. The sample holds no much larger clone one base away, and base qualities are not on file.

The donors belonged to the validation cohort of over a hundred subjects, which was separate from the approximately 700-subject first cohort. Library prep was done by the immunoSEQ multiplex PCR assay. Regarding the original processing steps: To diagnose cytomegalovirus status from the catalog of TCR beta chain sequences, a statistical classification framework was built. TCRdb retrieved this table from immuneACCESS and kept in-frame rearrangements only. Not all clones are present; in checked studies, unresolved V genes account for under half, and no reason is known for the remainder. The D gene and trimming were derived from the DNA, and the V and J assignments and clone size from that table. In all, the sample holds over 250,000 clones, and 87% of those were seen once. The ten largest clones capture over 1% of the sample.

This receptor was obtained from a woman aged 25 to 39 in good health and CMV-seropositive. Material for sequencing was PBMCs. This chain joins TRBV4-1 to TRBJ2-7, with TRBD1 matching 9 junction bases. The DNA reads as follows: TGCGCCAGCAGCCAGTCACAGGGGGCGGCCTACGAGCAGTACTTC. It is translated as CASSQSQGAAYEQYF.